The clone carrying this TCR beta chain was seen more than once but under ten times. The sample is drawn from a study of blood T cell repertoires in COVID-19. The overall study: The United States, Italy and Spain supplied acute and convalescent COVID-19 samples. T cells, B-cell-depleted T cells, or PBMCs supplied cDNA or gDNA.

Per the original data handling: How many nucleated cells were present was estimated from reference gene primer amplification. Libraries were prepared by immunoSEQ multiplex PCR; TCRdb keeps only in-frame clonotypes and omits some of them. V, J and clone size derive from that table, while D and trimming were established from the DNA sequence. There are about 20,000 clones in the sample; more than 85% occur only once, and 7.7% lies in the top ten. Per germline, CDR1 MNHEY and CDR2 SVGAGI. CDR3 length: 14 residues. J lost 7 bases, V lost 6 bases, and 6 bases had no gene match. The chain links TRBV6-5 to TRBJ1-6, with TRBD1 matching over 7 bases. Sequencing input: peripheral blood. The TCR originated in a woman aged 55-69 years with active COVID-19. This CDR3 reads CASSTGEENSPLHF. CDR3 coding DNA: TGTGCCAGCAGCACAGGGGAGGAGAATTCACCCCTCCACTTT.